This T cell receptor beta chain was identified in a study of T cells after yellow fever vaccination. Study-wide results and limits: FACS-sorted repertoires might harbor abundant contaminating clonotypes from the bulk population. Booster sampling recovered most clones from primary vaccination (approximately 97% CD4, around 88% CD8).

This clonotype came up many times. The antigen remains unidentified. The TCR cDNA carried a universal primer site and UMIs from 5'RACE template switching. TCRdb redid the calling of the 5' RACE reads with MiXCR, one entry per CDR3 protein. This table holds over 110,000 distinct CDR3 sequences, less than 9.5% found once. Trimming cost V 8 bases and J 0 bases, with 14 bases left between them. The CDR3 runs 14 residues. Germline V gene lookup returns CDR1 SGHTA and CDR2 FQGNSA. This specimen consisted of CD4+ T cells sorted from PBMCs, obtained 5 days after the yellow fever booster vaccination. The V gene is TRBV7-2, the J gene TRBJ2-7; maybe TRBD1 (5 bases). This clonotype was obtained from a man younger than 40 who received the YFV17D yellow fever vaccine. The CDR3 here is CASGIDRLSYEQYF. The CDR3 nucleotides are TGTGCCAGCGGCATCGACAGACTCTCCTACGAGCAGTACTTC.